Described below is a single TCR beta chain sequence and its context. V was pared by 6 bases and J by 5 bases, with 12 bases between. The CDR3 extends over 13 amino acids. The data stem from a study of blood T cell repertoires in COVID-19. Study as a whole: COVID-19 samples from acute and convalescent phases originated in the United States, Italy and Spain.

Study processing details: Reference gene primer amplification gave estimated nucleated cell counts. This table comes from immunoSEQ multiplex PCR, and its TCRdb copy is limited to in-frame clones, with some not included. The V and J calls and clone size were taken over from that table, and D and trimming were inferred from the DNA. The sample contains 50,000 or so clones, roughly 89% of which appear only once. The sample consisted of peripheral blood. This clonotype was sampled from a man in his 60s with active COVID-19. The chain combines TRBV12-3 or TRBV12-4 with TRBJ2-3; a weak D match, TRBD1 (6 bases). This CDR3 reads CASSTGYRDTQYF. In nucleotides, the CDR3 is TGTGCCAGCAGCACAGGGTACAGAGATACGCAGTATTTT.